Listed below are T cell receptor beta chains from one sample, sequenced in a study of beta chain features in type 1 diabetes. Assay used: immunoSEQ multiplex PCR; TCRdb lists only in-frame clones, some missing. Among a few hundred thousand clones, around 25% were seen once, and the ten largest hold 0.012%. Material for sequencing was naive CD4+ T cells from blood. These TCRs come from a woman between 25 and 40 years old with type 1 diabetes. The CDR3 runs from the conserved cysteine through the conserved F or W. A D gene is named only where the DNA matches it firmly. For some rows the clone size is stated as once, few or many, or as a class when expanded; others skip it.

CDR3 DNA,CDR3 protein,clone size,J gene,D gene,V gene
TGTGCCAGCAACTCCCCAGCGGGAGGAGGGGAGACCCAGTACTTC,CASNSPAGGGETQYF,.,TRBJ2-5,TRBD2,TRBV5-4
TGTGCCAGCAGTGACCGGACAGGGTTAGAGACCCAGTACTTC,CASSDRTGLETQYF,few,TRBJ2-5,TRBD1,TRBV2
TGTGCCAGCAGCTTACCTTCGGGTGAGCAGTTCTTC,CASSLPSGEQFF,.,TRBJ2-1,.,TRBV7-9
TGTGCCACCAGCTACGATTGGGACAGGGGAACCTACGAGCAGTACTTC,CATSYDWDRGTYEQYF,.,TRBJ2-7,TRBD1,TRBV15
TGTGCCAGCAGCCCCTTCACCAGCTCCTACAATGAGCAGTTCTTC,CASSPFTSSYNEQFF,.,TRBJ2-1,.,TRBV7-3
TGTGCCAGCAGCTTGGACCCCACCGGGGGTGGCTACACCTTC,CASSLDPTGGGYTF,few,TRBJ1-2,.,TRBV5-4
TGTGCCAGCAGCTTCAGGGGGAACACTGAAGCTTTCTTT,CASSFRGNTEAFF,.,TRBJ1-1,.,TRBV11-3
TGTGCCAGCTCACCAGAACAGATAGTCTATGGCTACACCTTC,CASSPEQIVYGYTF,.,TRBJ1-2,.,TRBV18
TGCGCCAGCAGCTTGGCTCTTGGGACTAGCGGCTACGAGCAGTACTTC,CASSLALGTSGYEQYF,.,TRBJ2-7,TRBD2,TRBV5-1
TGCAGCGTGGATTTACAGAGCTCCTACAATGAGCAGTTCTTC,CSVDLQSSYNEQFF,few,TRBJ2-1,.,TRBV29-1
TGTGCCAGCAGATTGGAGGCCTACGAGCAGTACTTC,CASRLEAYEQYF,.,TRBJ2-7,.,TRBV2
TGTGCCTGGAGTCGGGGGGGAAGGGGCTACACCTTC,CAWSRGGRGYTF,.,TRBJ1-2,.,TRBV30
.,CSVGPGTGAVVYF,few,TRBJ1-3,.,TRBV29-1
TGTGCCAGCTCACCAGGAGGGGCAGCCGTAGATGAGCAGTTCTTC,CASSPGGAAVDEQFF,few,TRBJ2-1,.,TRBV18
TGTGCCAGCAGCTTAGGACGAGGACAGGGGGACACTGAAGCTTTCTTT,CASSLGRGQGDTEAFF,.,TRBJ1-1,TRBD1,TRBV7-9
TGCGCCAGCAGCTTCTCGACTCAGCAGTTCTTC,CASSFSTQQFF,.,TRBJ2-1,.,TRBV5-1